This TCR beta chain derives from a study of blood T cell repertoires in COVID-19. About the study: Specimens from acute and convalescent COVID-19 originated in the United States, Italy and Spain. T cells, B-cell-depleted T cells, or PBMCs provided the cDNA or gDNA that served as material.

As originally analysed: The authors estimated nucleated cell counts from reference gene primer amplification. Measured with immunoSEQ multiplex PCR; TCRdb has only the in-frame clones, and not every one. The V and J calls and clone size are taken from that table; D and trimming were inferred from the DNA. Among 250,000 to 300,000 clones, 86% were seen once, and the ten largest hold 1.5% to 2%. This CDR3 comprises 11 residues. Germline CDR1 GTSNPN, CDR2 SVGIG (reference sequence). V was shortened by 1 base and J by 11 bases, with 11 bases between the two germline ends. V gene TRBV30 combines with J gene TRBJ1-1; D perhaps matches TRBD1 (6 bases). The sample consisted of peripheral blood. This receptor was taken from a man under 40 with active or convalescent COVID-19. CDR3: CAWSDRDIAFF. CDR3 nucleotide sequence: TGTGCCTGGAGTGACCGGGACATCGCTTTCTTT.